What follows are 27 T cell receptor beta chains derived from one specimen sequenced in a study of technical replicates of blood from four donors. Sequencing was performed with immunoSEQ multiplex PCR; in TCRdb, only in-frame clones are kept and a portion is missing. Of some 100,000 clones listed, nearly 96% were seen once; the top ten hold roughly 0.21%. The material sequenced was T cells isolated from PBMCs. The source of these receptors is a human donor in good health.

This clone was seen a single time. The genes are TRBV27 and TRBJ2-3, with 8 bases matching TRBD2. This CDR3 contains 15 residues. The germline gives CDR1 MNHEY, CDR2 SMNVEV (reference sequence). V shed 7 bases, J shed 4 bases, and the junction held 10 bases outside the gene matches. The CDR3 spells CASTSGLVNADTQYF. CDR3 DNA: TGTGCCAGCACCTCGGGACTAGTAAATGCAGATACGCAGTATTTT.

This chain's CDR3 is CASSDRASNQPQHF. The CDR3 DNA reads as TGCGCCAGCTCGGACAGGGCAAGCAATCAGCCCCAGCATTTT. The J gene is TRBJ1-5, the V gene TRBV10-2, with 8 nucleotides matching TRBD1. V was clipped by 8 bases and J by 1 base; unmatched bases: 4. Germline assignment: CDR1 WSHSY and CDR2 SAAADI. This CDR3 is built from 14 residues.

The chain recombines TRBV6-6 with TRBJ1-2, with D possibly TRBD1 on 6 matching bases. CDR3 length: 15 amino acids. CDR1 is MNHNY, CDR2 SVGAGI, per germline (reference sequence). The V end was cut by 0 bases, the J end by 7 bases, with 15 bases between. CDR3 DNA: TGTGCCAGCAGTTACTCGTTTGCAGGGGAAGGTGGCTACACCTTC. Protein product: CASSYSFAGEGGYTF.

The chain carries TRBV5-6 and TRBJ2-5, with 10 positions matching TRBD1. After removal of 4 bases from V and 5 bases from J, the junction contained 8 bases not matched to a gene. The CDR3 loop spans 15 amino acids. Germline loops: CDR1 SGHDT, CDR2 YYEEEE. Here the CDR3 DNA reads TGTGCCAGCAGCGGAGCCGGGACAGGGGTTGAGACCCAGTACTTC. Translating it yields CASSGAGTGVETQYF.

The V gene is TRBV7-8, the J gene TRBJ1-3, with D unresolved. The CDR3 length is 14 residues. Trimming took off 6 bases at V and 0 bases at J, with 9 bases between the two ends. CDR1 and CDR2 (germline): SGHVS, FQNEAQ. CDR3 region: CASSPMRSGNTIYF. In DNA, the CDR3 is TGTGCCAGCAGTCCCATGCGCTCTGGAAACACCATATATTTT.

The rearrangement links TRBV5-5 to TRBJ2-3; 9 nucleotides line up with TRBD1. Germline V gives CDR1 SGHKS, CDR2 YYEKEE (reference sequence). After removal of 5 bases from V and 3 bases from J, the junction contained 7 bases not matched to a gene. The CDR3 is made up of 15 amino acids. CDR3 sequence (DNA): TGTGCCAGCAGATTCCGGGACAGGGAAACAGATACGCAGTATTTT. This translates into CASRFRDRETDTQYF.

This chain uses TRBV21-1 with TRBJ2-3; the DNA was not compared with TRBD1, the D call given in the table. TRBV21-1 is designated a pseudogene. This CDR3 contains 17 residues. CDR3 DNA: TGTGCCAGCAGCAACCCACCGGGACAGCCGTCCACAGATACGCAGTATTTT. Its protein product is CASSNPPGQPSTDTQYF.

The CDR3 here is CASSFLAGGMSVANTGELFF. CDR3 in DNA: TGTGCCAGCAGCTTTCTAGCGGGGGGAATGTCGGTTGCAAACACCGGGGAGCTGTTTTTT. This chain joins TRBV7-3 and TRBJ2-2; 11 bases line up with TRBD2. J lost 2 bases, V lost 3 bases, and 14 bases had no gene match. The germline V gene has CDR1 SGHTA and CDR2 FQGTGA. The CDR3 is made up of 20 amino acids.

V usage is TRBV7-2 and J usage is TRBJ2-2; 7 bases match TRBD2. With V trimmed by 3 bases and J by 0 bases, 4 bases remained unmatched. The CDR3 is made up of 16 amino acids. The germline CDR1 and CDR2 sequences are SGHTA and FQGNSA. DNA for the CDR3: TGTGCCAGCAGCTTTTCTAGCGGAACGAACACCGGGGAGCTGTTTTTT. Translation gives CASSFSSGTNTGELFF.

The gene calls are TRBV30 and TRBJ1-2; D call uncertain. Trimming shortened V by 6 bases and J by 0 bases, and 11 bases separated the two germline ends. This CDR3 has 13 residues. The V gene's germline CDR1 is GTSNPN and CDR2 SVGIG (reference sequence). In DNA, the CDR3 is TGTGCCTGCTCCCCGAGGGCTAACTATGGCTACACCTTC. It specifies CACSPRANYGYTF.

This chain links TRBV19 with TRBJ2-7; no clear D. Trimming pared 3 bases from V and 0 bases from J, leaving 15 bases between. Germline loops: CDR1 LNHDA, CDR2 SQIVND (reference sequence). The CDR3 loop spans 16 amino acids. CDR3 sequence (DNA): TGTGCCAGTAGTATGGGTGCGCACAGCTTCTCCTACGAGCAGTACTTC. It encodes CASSMGAHSFSYEQYF.

This chain joins TRBV6-4 and TRBJ1-5; D may be TRBD1 (6 bases). V was cut by 1 base and J by 7 bases, with 8 bases left in between. CDR3 length equals 13 residues. Looked up from germline, CDR1 is MRHNA and CDR2 is SNTAGT. The CDR3 sequence is CASSDYRVQPQHF. In DNA form, the CDR3 reads TGTGCCAGCAGTGACTACAGGGTACAGCCCCAGCATTTT.

This chain links TRBV4-2 with TRBJ2-2; no firm D call. The germline V and J ends were trimmed by 0 bases and 4 bases, with 9 bases remaining between them. The CDR3 has 15 residues. Germline values: CDR1 LGHNA, CDR2 YNFKEQ. The CDR3 is CASSQEVGSTGELFF. CDR3 sequence (DNA): TGTGCCAGCAGCCAAGAGGTCGGGTCCACCGGGGAGCTGTTTTTT.

This chain connects TRBV6-1 to TRBJ1-1; weak D call: TRBD1 (6 bases). The CDR3 covers 15 residues. The germline CDR1 and CDR2 sequences are MNHNS and SASEGT. The V gene lost 8 bases and the J gene lost 5 bases, with 21 bases spanning the gap. CDR3 DNA sequence: TGTGCCAGCTTGGGGGCTCTCTGGGGCTGGACTGAAGCTTTCTTT. Its protein is CASLGALWGWTEAFF.

This clone was seen a single time. This chain uses TRBV4-1 with TRBJ2-3, with D perhaps TRBD1 (6 bases). V was trimmed by 3 bases and J by 1 base, leaving 17 bases between them. Germline V lookup: CDR1 MGHRA, CDR2 YSYEKL. The CDR3 has 17 amino acids. In DNA, the CDR3 is TGCGCCAGCAGCCAGGCCCCTGTCAGGGGAGGCACAGATACGCAGTATTTT. It is translated as CASSQAPVRGGTDTQYF.

This chain uses TRBV5-1 with TRBJ2-3, with 7 bases matching TRBD1. V gave up 1 base and J gave up 2 bases; unmatched junction bases: 4. Per germline, CDR1 SGHRS and CDR2 YFSETQ. This CDR3 contains 15 residues. The CDR3 DNA reads as TGCGCCAGCAGCTTGCAGGGACAGATCACAGATACGCAGTATTTT. This gives the protein CASSLQGQITDTQYF.

V and J are TRBV6-1 and TRBJ2-5, with D perhaps matching TRBD2 (5 bases). Judging by the DNA end, TRBJ2-7 fits better; the J call may be wrong. This CDR3 region has 15 residues. The germline V gene encodes CDR1 MNHNS and CDR2 SASEGT. CDR3 amino acids: CASTSDYSFPYEQYF. The CDR3 DNA sequence: TGTGCCAGCACCTCAGACTACTCCTTTCCCTACGAGCAGTACTTC.

The chain's CDR3 is CASSEETGGSYEQYF. DNA for the CDR3: TGTGCCAGCAGTGAAGAGACGGGAGGGTCCTACGAGCAGTACTTC. The chain couples TRBV6-1 to TRBJ2-7, with 8 bases that match TRBD2. The junction had 3 bases not matched to a gene; V was cut back by 1 base and J by 1 base. CDR1 MNHNS and CDR2 SASEGT come from the germline V gene. The CDR3 extends over 15 amino acids.

The V call is TRBV29-1, the J call TRBJ1-2, with 9 bases lining up with TRBD1. Trimming cost V 7 bases and J 5 bases; bases outside gene matches: 5. Germline V gives CDR1 SQVTM, CDR2 ANQGSEA. The CDR3 is 12 residues long. DNA for the CDR3: TGCAGCGCCGAGACAGGGGGGTATGGCTACACCTTC. As protein: CSAETGGYGYTF.

V and J are TRBV4-1 and TRBJ1-2, with 9 nucleotides matching TRBD1. This CDR3 contains 17 residues. CDR1 and CDR2 (germline): MGHRA, YSYEKL. With 3 bases clipped from V and 2 bases from J, the junction kept 10 bases outside the gene matches. The CDR3 loop reads CASSHSDRGLFNYGYTF. CDR3 DNA sequence: TGCGCCAGCAGCCACTCGGACAGGGGATTGTTCAACTATGGCTACACCTTC.

The CDR3 region is CAISGYRGGQPQHF. In DNA form, the CDR3 reads TGTGCCATCAGTGGGTACAGGGGAGGTCAGCCCCAGCATTTT. The chain is built from TRBV10-3 and TRBJ1-5; 7 positions match TRBD1. Germline CDR1 is ENHRY and CDR2 is SYGVKD. J lost 6 bases, V lost 4 bases, and 6 bases had no gene match. The CDR3 is made up of 14 amino acids.

The V gene is TRBV10-3, the J gene TRBJ2-7; the D is unclear. V was clipped by 1 base and J by 3 bases, with 7 bases between them. The CDR3 covers 13 residues. CDR1 ENHRY and CDR2 SYGVKD come from the germline V gene. CDR3 region: CAISELVYYEQYF. CDR3 DNA: TGTGCCATCAGTGAGTTAGTTTACTACGAGCAGTACTTC.

This clone has just one count. The chain couples TRBV27 to TRBJ1-1, with TRBD1 identical over 9 bases. V lost 9 bases and J lost 1; bases outside the gene matches: 3. Germline lookup yields CDR1 MNHEY and CDR2 SMNVEV (reference sequence). CDR3 size: 13 residues. The DNA for the CDR3 is TGTGCCAGTCAACAGGGGGCGAACACTGAAGCTTTCTTT. It yields the protein CASQQGANTEAFF.

This chain's CDR3 is CASRSETGGRQLDEQYF. In DNA, the CDR3 is TGTGCCAGCAGATCTGAGACAGGGGGCCGTCAGCTCGACGAGCAGTACTTC. The V and J genes are TRBV27 and TRBJ2-7, with 10 bases that match TRBD1. Germline V gene data show CDR1 as MNHEY and CDR2 as SMNVEV (reference sequence). Germline trimming cut 6 bases from V and 5 bases from J; bases unmatched to any gene: 16. The CDR3 sequence is 17 residues long.

The CDR3 region is CASSYGQPNTEAFF. DNA for the CDR3: TGTGCCAGCAGTTACGGACAGCCGAACACTGAAGCTTTCTTT. The chain combines TRBV6-5 with TRBJ1-1, with a weak D call TRBD1 (6 bases). From germline, CDR1 is MNHEY and CDR2 SVGAGI. There are 14 residues in the CDR3. V was pared by 2 bases and J by 1 base, with 8 bases between.

The gene calls are TRBV6-1 and TRBJ2-1, with D possibly TRBD1 on 5 matching bases. The germline V gene has CDR1 MNHNS and CDR2 SASEGT. V lost 7 bases and J lost 7, with 5 bases in between. The CDR3 consists of 10 residues. Here the CDR3 reads CASTGNEQFF. The CDR3 bases are TGTGCCAGCACAGGGAATGAGCAGTTCTTC.

The chain joins TRBV6-5 to TRBJ2-4; 10 bases line up with TRBD2. The length of the CDR3 is 14 residues. The germline gives CDR1 MNHEY, CDR2 SVGAGI. Losses at the gene ends were 2 bases for V and 11 bases for J; bases not matched to a gene: 6. DNA for the CDR3: TGTGCCAGCAGTTACCTAGCGGGAGAAGGTCTTCAGTACTTC. It specifies CASSYLAGEGLQYF.